This is a list of T cell receptor beta chains from one sample in a study of cytomegalovirus exposure and HLA in healthy donors. Clones were sequenced by immunoSEQ multiplex PCR, and TCRdb holds only the in-frame ones, with some missing. Found here are about 160,000 clones, 80% to 90% of them singletons; the top ten hold about 2%. What was sequenced was PBMCs. The receptors derive from a man between 18 and 35 years old in good health and CMV-seropositive. Each CDR3 is given with its conserved first and last residue. The order of the fields is V gene, J gene, clone size, D gene, CDR3 DNA, CDR3 protein. The D gene is left open where the match is weak. Clone sizes are given selectively: once, few, many, or a class where the clone is expanded.

V gene: TRBV7-2; J gene: TRBJ1-2; clone size: .; D gene: .; CDR3 DNA: TGTGCCAGCAGCTTAACAGAACCTAACTATGGCTACACCTTC; CDR3 protein: CASSLTEPNYGYTF
V gene: TRBV6-5; J gene: TRBJ1-1; clone size: .; D gene: TRBD1; CDR3 DNA: TGTGCCAGCAGTCGACAGGGTCTCACTGAAGCTTTCTTT; CDR3 protein: CASSRQGLTEAFF
V gene: TRBV5-1; J gene: TRBJ1-1; clone size: few; D gene: .; CDR3 DNA: TGCGCCAGCAGCTTGGGCGACACTGAAGCTTTCTTT; CDR3 protein: CASSLGDTEAFF
V gene: TRBV7-6; J gene: TRBJ2-2; clone size: .; D gene: .; CDR3 DNA: TGTGCCAGCAGCTTACAGGGTCCGAACACCGGGGAGCTGTTTTTT; CDR3 protein: CASSLQGPNTGELFF
V gene: TRBV28; J gene: TRBJ1-4; clone size: .; D gene: TRBD1; CDR3 DNA: TGTGCCAGCAGTTTGACAGGGGGCGATGAAAAACTGTTTTTT; CDR3 protein: CASSLTGGDEKLFF
V gene: TRBV7-7; J gene: TRBJ1-4; clone size: .; D gene: .; CDR3 DNA: TGTGCTAGCAGCCCGACAGGAACGGGCGAAAAACTGTTTTTT; CDR3 protein: CASSPTGTGEKLFF
V gene: TRBV6-5; J gene: TRBJ1-2; clone size: .; D gene: TRBD1; CDR3 DNA: TGTGCCAGCAGACAGGGGGGGAACTATGGCTACACCTTC; CDR3 protein: CASRQGGNYGYTF
V gene: TRBV4-3; J gene: TRBJ2-2; clone size: .; D gene: TRBD2; CDR3 DNA: TGCGCCAGCAGCCAAGTAGCGGGGGGGTCGACCGGGGAGCTGTTTTTT; CDR3 protein: CASSQVAGGSTGELFF
V gene: TRBV29-1; J gene: TRBJ2-5; clone size: .; D gene: .; CDR3 DNA: TGCAGCGTTAGAAGCCAAACAGAAGAGACCCAGTACTTC; CDR3 protein: CSVRSQTEETQYF
V gene: TRBV18; J gene: TRBJ1-5; clone size: once; D gene: TRBD1; CDR3 DNA: TGTGCCAGCTCACCCGGGACAGGGGCCTATAATCAGCCCCAGCATTTT; CDR3 protein: CASSPGTGAYNQPQHF
V gene: TRBV2; J gene: TRBJ2-2; clone size: .; D gene: .; CDR3 DNA: TGTGCCAGCAGCGGGACATCCGTCAACACCGGGGAGCTGTTTTTT; CDR3 protein: CASSGTSVNTGELFF
V gene: TRBV4-2; J gene: TRBJ2-5; clone size: .; D gene: TRBD1; CDR3 DNA: TGTGCCAGCAGCCCAGGACAGGGGGATTTGGAGACCCAGTACTTC; CDR3 protein: CASSPGQGDLETQYF
V gene: TRBV5-4; J gene: TRBJ1-2; clone size: .; D gene: TRBD1; CDR3 DNA: TGTGCCAGCAGCCCTAATCCGGGACAGGGGCTTAACTATGGCTACACCTTC; CDR3 protein: CASSPNPGQGLNYGYTF
V gene: TRBV6-1; J gene: TRBJ1-2; clone size: .; D gene: TRBD1; CDR3 DNA: TGTGCCAGCAGTAACGGTCGGACAGGGAACTATGGCTACACCTTC; CDR3 protein: CASSNGRTGNYGYTF
V gene: TRBV6-4; J gene: TRBJ1-1; clone size: .; D gene: .; CDR3 DNA: TGTGCCAGCTCCGAAGGGTCGAAGGGGCGAGCTTTCTTT; CDR3 protein: CASSEGSKGRAFF
V gene: TRBV18; J gene: TRBJ2-5; clone size: .; D gene: TRBD2; CDR3 DNA: TGTGCCAGCTCACCACGGGATAGCGGGGGCGTCGGGGCCCAGTACTTC; CDR3 protein: CASSPRDSGGVGAQYF
V gene: TRBV30; J gene: TRBJ2-1; clone size: once; D gene: TRBD2; CDR3 DNA: TGTGCCTGGAGCATAAGGCGGGGGGGCTGGGATGAGCAGTTCTTC; CDR3 protein: CAWSIRRGGWDEQFF
V gene: TRBV19; J gene: TRBJ1-4; clone size: .; D gene: .; CDR3 DNA: TGTGCCAGTAGTATAGTCAGACTTCCAACTAATGAAAAACTGTTTTTT; CDR3 protein: CASSIVRLPTNEKLFF
V gene: TRBV6-6; J gene: TRBJ2-7; clone size: few; D gene: .; CDR3 DNA: TGTGCCACAGGGGGGCTCCGCTCCTACGAGCAGTACTTC; CDR3 protein: CATGGLRSYEQYF
V gene: TRBV27; J gene: TRBJ2-1; clone size: .; D gene: .; CDR3 DNA: TGTGCCAGCAGGACTGCTCGCTCCTACAATGAGCAGTTCTTC; CDR3 protein: CASRTARSYNEQFF
V gene: TRBV6-5; J gene: TRBJ2-3; clone size: .; D gene: TRBD1; CDR3 DNA: TGTGCCAGCAGTACAGGGGGCTTCACAGATACGCAGTATTTT; CDR3 protein: CASSTGGFTDTQYF
V gene: TRBV9; J gene: TRBJ2-1; clone size: .; D gene: .; CDR3 DNA: TGTGCCAGCAGCGTACCCGGGGAGAGCTCCTACAATGAGCAGTTCTTC; CDR3 protein: CASSVPGESSYNEQFF
V gene: TRBV11-2; J gene: TRBJ2-1; clone size: .; D gene: .; CDR3 DNA: TGTGCCAGCAGCTTCGGGGAGTACAATGAGCAGTTCTTC; CDR3 protein: CASSFGEYNEQFF
V gene: TRBV5-1; J gene: TRBJ1-2; clone size: .; D gene: .; CDR3 DNA: TGCGCCAGCAGCTTGAGACAGGCGGATGGCTACACCTTC; CDR3 protein: CASSLRQADGYTF
V gene: TRBV7-9; J gene: TRBJ1-3; clone size: .; D gene: .; CDR3 DNA: TGTGCCAGCAGCTCATACTACGACTCTGGAAACACCATATATTTT; CDR3 protein: CASSSYYDSGNTIYF
V gene: TRBV4-2; J gene: TRBJ1-1; clone size: .; D gene: .; CDR3 DNA: TGTGCCAGCAGCCAAGATAAGAACGAAGGGGCGATCACTGAAGCTTTCTTT; CDR3 protein: CASSQDKNEGAITEAFF
V gene: TRBV7-6; J gene: TRBJ2-2; clone size: few; D gene: TRBD2; CDR3 DNA: TGTGCCAGCAGCTCGGGACTAGCGAACACCGGGGAGCTGTTTTTT; CDR3 protein: CASSSGLANTGELFF
V gene: TRBV6-1; J gene: TRBJ2-7; clone size: .; D gene: TRBD1; CDR3 DNA: TGTGCCAGCAGCCCACAGGGGGCAGTGGACGAGCAGTACTTC; CDR3 protein: CASSPQGAVDEQYF
V gene: TRBV7-9; J gene: TRBJ2-1; clone size: .; D gene: .; CDR3 DNA: TGTGCCAGCAGCTTATCTATTATGAATGAGCAGTTCTTC; CDR3 protein: CASSLSIMNEQFF
V gene: TRBV4-2; J gene: TRBJ1-6; clone size: .; D gene: TRBD1; CDR3 DNA: TGTGCCAGCAGCCGGGAACAGGGGGTTCGCTATAATTCACCCCTCCACTTT; CDR3 protein: CASSREQGVRYNSPLHF
V gene: TRBV5-1; J gene: TRBJ1-4; clone size: .; D gene: .; CDR3 DNA: TGCGCCAGCAGCTTGGGAGGGCCAGGCACGGCAACTAATGAAAAACTGTTTTTT; CDR3 protein: CASSLGGPGTATNEKLFF
V gene: TRBV9; J gene: TRBJ1-4; clone size: .; D gene: .; CDR3 DNA: TGTGCCAGCAGCCCAAGTCTGAGTAATGAAAAACTGTTTTTT; CDR3 protein: CASSPSLSNEKLFF
V gene: TRBV5-4; J gene: TRBJ2-2; clone size: few; D gene: TRBD1; CDR3 DNA: TGTGCCAGCAGCGTGGACAGGGTCAAGACCGGGGAGCTGTTTTTT; CDR3 protein: CASSVDRVKTGELFF
V gene: TRBV27; J gene: TRBJ2-3; clone size: .; D gene: .; CDR3 DNA: TGTGCCAGCAGTTATATCCAACCGGGCAGGACAGATGCGCAGTATTTT; CDR3 protein: CASSYIQPGRTDAQYF
V gene: TRBV15; J gene: TRBJ2-2; clone size: .; D gene: TRBD1; CDR3 DNA: TGTGCCACAGGGACAGTCACGGAGGGGGAGCTGTTTTTT; CDR3 protein: CATGTVTEGELFF
V gene: TRBV7-6; J gene: TRBJ1-2; clone size: .; D gene: TRBD1; CDR3 DNA: TGTGCCAGCAGCTTCGGACAGGGCGGCTATGGCTACACCTTC; CDR3 protein: CASSFGQGGYGYTF
V gene: TRBV7-3; J gene: TRBJ2-1; clone size: .; D gene: TRBD1; CDR3 DNA: TGTGCCAGCAGCTTGGGACAGGGCCGGGCTGAGCAGTTCTTC; CDR3 protein: CASSLGQGRAEQFF
V gene: TRBV2; J gene: TRBJ2-1; clone size: .; D gene: TRBD2; CDR3 DNA: TGTGCCAGCAGTATACTAGCGGGGGGGCCTTACAATGAGCAGTTCTTC; CDR3 protein: CASSILAGGPYNEQFF
V gene: TRBV5-1; J gene: TRBJ1-4; clone size: .; D gene: .; CDR3 DNA: TGCGCCAGCAGCTTGTCAGGGAATGAAAAACTGTTTTTT; CDR3 protein: CASSLSGNEKLFF
V gene: TRBV6-1; J gene: TRBJ2-7; clone size: .; D gene: TRBD1; CDR3 DNA: TGTGCCAGCAGGGAACGCCCCGGGACAGCCTCCTACGAGCAGTACTTC; CDR3 protein: CASRERPGTASYEQYF
V gene: TRBV19; J gene: TRBJ1-2; clone size: .; D gene: .; CDR3 DNA: TGTGCCAGTATCTGGGGACACGGAAACTATGGCTACACCTTC; CDR3 protein: CASIWGHGNYGYTF
V gene: TRBV21-1; J gene: TRBJ1-3; clone size: .; D gene: .; CDR3 DNA: TGTGCCAGCAGCCGTAGGGGGCGATCTGGAAACACCATATATTTT; CDR3 protein: CASSRRGRSGNTIYF
V gene: TRBV5-6; J gene: TRBJ1-2; clone size: .; D gene: TRBD1; CDR3 DNA: TGTGCCAGCAGCTTAGGACAGGGGTTAGGGGGCTACACCTTC; CDR3 protein: CASSLGQGLGGYTF